Described below is a single T cell receptor beta chain sequence and its context. The sample belongs to a study of shared clonotypes between healthy human individuals. TCRdb's table, derived via immunoSEQ multiplex PCR, lists solely in-frame clones and lacks some. The data contain more than 2 million clones, almost 96% of them singletons. The V gene lost 1 base and the J gene lost 5 bases, with 14 bases spanning the gap. The CDR3 is made up of 16 amino acids. Germline V gene lookup returns CDR1 MDHEN and CDR2 SYDVKM. Adults of Caucasian background living in Nashville, Tennessee made up all donors. CD45RA+ naive and CD45RA-negative memory subsets were separated from CD4+ cells.

This receptor was taken from a man aged 18 to 30 in good health. The sequenced material came from naive CD4+ T cells sorted from blood. Documented subset: CD45RA+ positively selected. This chain uses TRBV28 with TRBJ1-4; unclear D gene. The CDR3 DNA reads TGTGCCAGCAGTTTATCTATGGCGGGTGGGAATGAAAAACTGTTTTTT. Its translation is CASSLSMAGGNEKLFF. Full variable domain (remainder filled in from reference TRBV28 and TRBJ1-4): DVKVTQSSRYLVKRTGEKVFLECVQDMDHENMFWYRQDPGLGLRLIYFSYDVKMKEKGDIPEGYSVSREKKERFSLILESASTNQTSMYLCASSLSMAGGNEKLFFGSGTQLSVL.